This TCR beta chain was profiled in a study of blood T cell repertoires in COVID-19. About the research overall: Acute and convalescent COVID-19 samples came from the United States, Italy and Spain.

Measured with immunoSEQ multiplex PCR; TCRdb has only the in-frame clones, and not every one. The data show around 46,000 clones, with 70% to 90% seen just once and around 3.3% held by the top ten. This clone was seen a few times. CDR3 length: 15 residues. Per the germline V gene, CDR1 is LNHDA and CDR2 is SQIVND (reference sequence). Losses at the gene ends were 6 bases for V and 2 bases for J; bases not matched to a gene: 5. This TCR derives from a woman aged 50 to 60 who had recovered from COVID-19. V gene TRBV19 combines with J gene TRBJ2-2, with 8 positions matching TRBD2. Sequences were obtained from PBMCs or T cells enriched from blood (not recorded which). The CDR3: CASRRREANTGELFF. The CDR3 nucleotides are TGTGCCAGTAGGAGGCGGGAGGCAAACACCGGGGAGCTGTTTTTT.